This T cell receptor beta chain was sequenced for a study of blood T cell repertoires in COVID-19. The authors' processing: It was from reference gene primer amplification that nucleated cell counts were estimated. Only in-frame clones appear in the TCRdb table, and some are missing; sequencing was by immunoSEQ multiplex PCR. V and J calls and clone size are given by that table; D and trimming were obtained from the DNA. Of around 150,000 clones in the sample, roughly 87% are singletons; the top ten hold 3.5% to 4.5%. The ends were cut back, 4 bases at V and 8 bases at J, with 23 bases in the middle. The CDR3 loop spans 16 amino acids. CDR1 and CDR2 (germline): LGHNA, YSLEER.

The receptor was derived from a woman in her sixties or seventies with active or convalescent COVID-19. Sample: peripheral blood. V usage is TRBV4-3 and J usage is TRBJ1-2; a weak D match, TRBD1 (5 bases). This CDR3 reads CASSPSRGDPLGGYTF. The DNA of the CDR3 is TGCGCCAGCAGCCCAAGCCGGGGGGACCCGCTGGGAGGCTACACCTTC.